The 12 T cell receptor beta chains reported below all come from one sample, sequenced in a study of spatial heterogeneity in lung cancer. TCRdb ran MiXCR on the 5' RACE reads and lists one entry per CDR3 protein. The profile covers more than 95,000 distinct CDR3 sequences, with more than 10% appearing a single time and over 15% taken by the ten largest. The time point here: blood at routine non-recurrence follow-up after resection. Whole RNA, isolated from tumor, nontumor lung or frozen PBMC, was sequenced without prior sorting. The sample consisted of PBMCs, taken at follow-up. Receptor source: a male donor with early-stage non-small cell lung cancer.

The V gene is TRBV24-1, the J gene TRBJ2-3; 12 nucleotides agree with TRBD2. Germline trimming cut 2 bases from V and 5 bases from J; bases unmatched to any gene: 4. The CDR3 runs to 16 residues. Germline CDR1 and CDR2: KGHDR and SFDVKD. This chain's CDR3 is CATSDSSGGAKDTQYF. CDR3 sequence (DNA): TGTGCCACCAGTGATTCTAGCGGGGGGGCGAAAGATACGCAGTATTTT.

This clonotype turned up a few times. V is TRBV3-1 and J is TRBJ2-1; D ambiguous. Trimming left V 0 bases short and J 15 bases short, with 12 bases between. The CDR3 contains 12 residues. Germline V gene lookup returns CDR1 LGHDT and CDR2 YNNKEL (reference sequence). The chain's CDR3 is CASSQDRTGRFF. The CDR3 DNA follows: TGTGCCAGCAGCCAAGATCGAACTGGGCGGTTCTTC.

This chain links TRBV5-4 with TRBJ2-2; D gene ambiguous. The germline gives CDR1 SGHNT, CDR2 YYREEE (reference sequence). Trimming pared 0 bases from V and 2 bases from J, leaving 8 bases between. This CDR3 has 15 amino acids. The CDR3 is CASSLDLLNTGELFF. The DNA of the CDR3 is TGTGCCAGCAGCTTGGACCTCTTAAACACCGGGGAGCTGTTTTTT.

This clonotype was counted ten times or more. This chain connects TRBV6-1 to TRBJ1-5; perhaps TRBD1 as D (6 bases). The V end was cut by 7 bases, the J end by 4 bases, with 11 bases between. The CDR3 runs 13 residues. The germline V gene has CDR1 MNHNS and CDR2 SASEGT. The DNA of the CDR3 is TGTGCCAGCACCCTGGACAGAAATCAGCCCCAGCATTTT. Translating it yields CASTLDRNQPQHF.

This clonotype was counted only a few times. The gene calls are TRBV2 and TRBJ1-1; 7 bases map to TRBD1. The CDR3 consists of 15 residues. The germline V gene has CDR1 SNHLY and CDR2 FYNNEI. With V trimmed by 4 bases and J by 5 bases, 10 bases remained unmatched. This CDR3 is CASSGWAGGLTEAFF. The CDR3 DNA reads TGTGCCAGCAGTGGGTGGGCAGGGGGACTGACTGAAGCTTTCTTT.

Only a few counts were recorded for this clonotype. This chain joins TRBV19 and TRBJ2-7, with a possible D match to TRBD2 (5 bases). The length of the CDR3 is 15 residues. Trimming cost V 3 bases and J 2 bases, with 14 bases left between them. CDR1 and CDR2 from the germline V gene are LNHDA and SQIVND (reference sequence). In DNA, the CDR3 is TGTGCCAGTAGTATCTCGAGGGCCGCAACCTACGAGCAGTACTTC. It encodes CASSISRAATYEQYF. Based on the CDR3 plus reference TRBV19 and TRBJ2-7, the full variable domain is DGGITQSPKYLFRKEGQNVTLSCEQNLNHDAMYWYRQDPGQGLRLIYYSQIVNDFQKGDIAEGYSVSREKKESFPLTVTSAQKNPTAFYLCASSISRAATYEQYFGPGTRLTVT.

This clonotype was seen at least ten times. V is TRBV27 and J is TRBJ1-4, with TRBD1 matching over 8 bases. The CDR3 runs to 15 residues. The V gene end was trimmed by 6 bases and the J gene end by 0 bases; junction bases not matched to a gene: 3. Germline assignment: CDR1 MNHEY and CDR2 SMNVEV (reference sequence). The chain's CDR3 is CASRRTGTTNEKLFF. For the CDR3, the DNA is TGTGCCAGCAGACGGACAGGGACAACTAATGAAAAACTGTTTTTT.

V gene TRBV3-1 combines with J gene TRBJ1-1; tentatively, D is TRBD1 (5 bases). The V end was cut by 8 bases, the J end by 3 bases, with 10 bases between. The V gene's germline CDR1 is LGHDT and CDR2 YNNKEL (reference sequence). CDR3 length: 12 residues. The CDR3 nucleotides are TGTGCCAGCGGGGACCCAGACACTGAAGCTTTCTTT. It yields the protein CASGDPDTEAFF.

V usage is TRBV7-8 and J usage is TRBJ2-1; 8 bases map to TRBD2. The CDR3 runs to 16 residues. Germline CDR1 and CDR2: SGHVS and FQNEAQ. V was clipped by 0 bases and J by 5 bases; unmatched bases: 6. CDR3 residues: CASSLAWTSRNNEQFF. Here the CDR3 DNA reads TGTGCCAGCAGCTTAGCATGGACTAGCCGAAACAATGAGCAGTTCTTC.

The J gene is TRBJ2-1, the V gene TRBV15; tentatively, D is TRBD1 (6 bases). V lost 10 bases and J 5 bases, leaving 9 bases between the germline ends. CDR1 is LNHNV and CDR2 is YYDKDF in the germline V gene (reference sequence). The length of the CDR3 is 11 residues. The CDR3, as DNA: TGTGCCAGCGCAGGGGACAATGAGCAGTTCTTC. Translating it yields CASAGDNEQFF.

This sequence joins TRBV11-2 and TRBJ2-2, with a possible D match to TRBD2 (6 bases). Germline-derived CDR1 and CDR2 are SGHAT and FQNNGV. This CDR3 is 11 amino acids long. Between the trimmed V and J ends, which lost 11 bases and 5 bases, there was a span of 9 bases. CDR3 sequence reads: CAGGVTGELFF. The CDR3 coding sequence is TGTGCCGGAGGGGTTACCGGGGAGCTGTTTTTT.

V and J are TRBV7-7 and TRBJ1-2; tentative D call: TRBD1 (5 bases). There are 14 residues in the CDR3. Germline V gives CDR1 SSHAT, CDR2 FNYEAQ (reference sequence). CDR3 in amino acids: CASSGMDRHNGYTF. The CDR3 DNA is TGTGCTAGCTCAGGGATGGACCGTCACAATGGCTACACCTTC.